This TCR beta chain was profiled in a study of blood T cell repertoires in COVID-19. Background on the study: Both acute and convalescent COVID-19 samples were obtained from the United States, Italy and Spain. PBMCs, B-cell-depleted T cells, or T cells provided the cDNA or gDNA that made up the material.

The length of the CDR3 is 13 residues. The ends were cut back, 5 bases at V and 3 bases at J, with 7 bases in the middle. Germline values: CDR1 MDHEN, CDR2 SYDVKM. In the source study's methods: How many nucleated cells were present was estimated from reference gene primer amplification. The assay was immunoSEQ multiplex PCR, and TCRdb's table has in-frame clones only and misses some. V, J and clone size were drawn from that table, and D and trimming were deduced from the DNA. The sample comprises about 52,000 clones, approximately 89% of which are singletons, and around 10% rests with the top ten. This TCR was sampled from a man of 80 years or more with active or convalescent COVID-19. Sequenced material: peripheral blood. This chain links TRBV28 with TRBJ1-4; D possibly corresponds to TRBD1 (5 bases). The CDR3 protein is CASSGGANEKLFF. CDR3 DNA sequence: TGTGCCAGCAGTGGGGGGGCTAATGAAAAACTGTTTTTT.